The 3 T cell receptor beta chains below come from one sample, sequenced in a study of cytomegalovirus exposure and HLA in healthy donors (TCRdb year 2017). Library creation used the immunoSEQ multiplex PCR assay. A mixture of 60 forward primers for TCR Vbeta segments and 13 reverse primers for TCR Jbeta segments was used in the multiplex PCR. TCRdb took this table from immuneACCESS and kept in-frame rearrangements with V and J called. Such tables lack part of the clones; where checked against another copy, unresolved V genes explain under half of the gap, and the rest is unexplained. In this sample the table shows approximately 70,000 clones, approximately 70% of which occur a single time. Clones ranked in the top ten supply less than 10% of the sample. Sequencing was carried out using PBMCs. These receptors all come from a woman aged 50 to 65 in good health and CMV-seropositive.

The chain is built from TRBV18 and TRBJ1-1; maybe TRBD1 (6 bases). V was shortened by 2 bases and J by 1 base, with 11 bases between the two germline ends. This CDR3 region has 15 residues. Germline CDR1 reads KGHSH; CDR2 reads LQKENI. The CDR3 sequence is CASSPLPGENTEAFF. Written as DNA, the CDR3 is TGTGCCAGCTCACCATTGCCAGGGGAGAACACTGAAGCTTTCTTT.

The chain recombines TRBV7-2 with TRBJ2-2; 9 positions agree with TRBD2. The trim removed 3 bases at V and 1 base at J, leaving 12 bases unmatched. This CDR3 region has 19 residues. Looked up from germline, CDR1 is SGHTA and CDR2 is FQGNSA. In DNA form, the CDR3 reads TGTGCCAGCAGCTTCGTGGCGGGAGGGCCTTTCTGGAACACCGGGGAGCTGTTTTTT. It codes for CASSFVAGGPFWNTGELFF. Together with reference TRBV7-2 and TRBJ2-2, the CDR3 gives the full variable domain: GAGVSQSPSNKVTEKGKDVELRCDPISGHTALYWYRQSLGQGLEFLIYFQGNSAPDKSGLPSDRFSAERTGGSVSTLTIQRTQQEDSAVYLCASSFVAGGPFWNTGELFFGEGSRLTVL.

This sequence joins TRBV29-1 and TRBJ2-7; the match to TRBD1 covers 10 bases. V lost 3 bases, J lost 2 bases, and 10 bases stayed unmatched. CDR3 size: 16 residues. In germline, CDR1 is SQVTM, CDR2 ANQGSEA. This chain's CDR3 is CSVESGPGQGTYEQYF. In nucleotides, the CDR3 is TGCAGCGTTGAGTCCGGACCGGGACAGGGGACCTACGAGCAGTACTTC.